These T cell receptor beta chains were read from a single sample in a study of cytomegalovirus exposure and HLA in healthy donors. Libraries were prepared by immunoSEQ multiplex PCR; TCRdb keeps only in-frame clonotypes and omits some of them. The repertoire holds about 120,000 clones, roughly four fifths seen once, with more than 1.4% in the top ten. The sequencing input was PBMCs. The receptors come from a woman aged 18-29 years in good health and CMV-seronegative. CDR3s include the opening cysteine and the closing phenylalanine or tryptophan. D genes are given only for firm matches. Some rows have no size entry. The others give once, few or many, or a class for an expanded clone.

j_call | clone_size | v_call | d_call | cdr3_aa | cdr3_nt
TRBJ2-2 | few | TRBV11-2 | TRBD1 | CASSFGTVSTGELFF | TGTGCCAGCAGCTTCGGGACAGTTTCCACCGGGGAGCTGTTTTTT
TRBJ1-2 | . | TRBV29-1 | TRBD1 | CSVVLGGEGYTF | TGCAGCGTTGTGTTAGGGGGCGAGGGCTACACCTTC
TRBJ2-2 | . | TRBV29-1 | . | CSVVAGQSIGELFF | TGCAGCGTTGTCGCAGGGCAGTCAATTGGGGAGCTGTTTTTT
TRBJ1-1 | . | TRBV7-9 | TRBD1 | CASSLSVGTANTEAFF | TGTGCCAGCAGCTTATCCGTTGGGACAGCGAACACTGAAGCTTTCTTT
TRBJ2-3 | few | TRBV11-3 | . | CASSLGTGSSDTQYF | TGTGCCAGCAGCTTAGGGACGGGATCTTCAGATACGCAGTATTTT
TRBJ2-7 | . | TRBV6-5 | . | CASIQSFGGAYEQYF | TGTGCCAGCATCCAGTCATTTGGAGGGGCTTACGAGCAGTACTTC
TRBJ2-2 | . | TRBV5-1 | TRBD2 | CASSDGTSGHTGELFF | TGCGCCAGCAGCGACGGGACTAGCGGTCACACCGGGGAGCTGTTTTTT
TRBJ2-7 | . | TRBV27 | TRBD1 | CASSLWQGVGNEQYF | TGTGCCAGCAGTTTATGGCAGGGGGTCGGGAACGAGCAGTACTTC
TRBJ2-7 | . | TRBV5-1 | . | CASSLAFVEQYF | TGCGCCAGCAGCTTGGCCTTCGTCGAGCAGTACTTC
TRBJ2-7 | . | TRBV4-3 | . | CASSQEVGGAEGVAYEQYF | TGCGCCAGCAGCCAAGAAGTGGGTGGGGCAGAGGGGGTAGCCTACGAGCAGTACTTC
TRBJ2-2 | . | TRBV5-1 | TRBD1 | CASSPTRGSSTGELFF | TGCGCCAGCAGCCCTACCAGGGGGAGTAGCACCGGGGAGCTGTTTTTT
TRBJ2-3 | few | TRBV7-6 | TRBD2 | CASSLEAASGGGDTQYF | TGTGCCAGCAGCTTAGAGGCGGCTAGCGGGGGGGGAGATACGCAGTATTTT
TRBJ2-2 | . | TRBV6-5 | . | CASTKRGTGELFF | TGTGCCAGCACCAAAAGGGGCACCGGGGAGCTGTTTTTT
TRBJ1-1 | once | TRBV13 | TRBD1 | CASSARTGATPLNTEAFF | TGTGCCAGCAGCGCGCGGACAGGGGCGACCCCCCTAAACACTGAAGCTTTCTTT
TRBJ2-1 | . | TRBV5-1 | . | CASSLALEQFF | TGCGCCAGCAGCTTGGCCCTTGAGCAGTTCTTC
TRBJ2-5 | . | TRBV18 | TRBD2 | CASSPLSGLAGETQYF | TGTGCCAGCTCACCACTGTCAGGCCTAGCGGGAGAGACCCAGTACTTC
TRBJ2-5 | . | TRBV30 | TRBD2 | CAWTPQGSGGWSDTQYF | TGTGCCTGGACTCCCCAGGGTAGCGGGGGGTGGTCGGATACCCAGTACTTC
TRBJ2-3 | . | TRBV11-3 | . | CASSQRQGLNTDTQYF | TGTGCCAGCAGCCAACGACAGGGACTGAACACAGATACGCAGTATTTT
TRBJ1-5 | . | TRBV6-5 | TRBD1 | CASSYRQGSNQPQHF | TGTGCCAGCAGTTACCGACAGGGAAGCAATCAGCCCCAGCATTTT
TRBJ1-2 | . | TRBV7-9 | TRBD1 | CASSLTGGTNYGYTF | TGTGCCAGCAGCCTGACAGGGGGTACTAACTATGGCTACACCTTC
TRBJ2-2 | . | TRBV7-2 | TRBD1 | CASSSGQVRGELFF | TGTGCCAGCAGCTCCGGACAGGTCCGAGGGGAGCTGTTTTTT
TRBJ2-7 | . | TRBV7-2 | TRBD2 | CASSSEREDTYEQYF | TGTGCCAGCAGCTCCGAGCGGGAGGATACCTACGAGCAGTACTTC
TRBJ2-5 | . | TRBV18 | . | CASSPLVTSGETQYF | TGTGCCAGCTCACCACTGGTAACATCAGGGGAGACCCAGTACTTC
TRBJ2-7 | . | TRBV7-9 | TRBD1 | CASSLGTGSHEQYF | TGTGCCAGCAGCTTAGGGACAGGGAGCCACGAGCAGTACTTC
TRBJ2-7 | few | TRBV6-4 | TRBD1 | CASSDSRDRGRPAFSYEQYF | TGTGCCAGCAGTGACTCGAGGGACAGGGGCCGCCCCGCTTTCTCCTACGAGCAGTACTTC
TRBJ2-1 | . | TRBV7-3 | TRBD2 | CASSPRTSGGAAYNEQFF | TGTGCCAGCAGCCCCAGGACTAGCGGGGGGGCCGCCTACAATGAGCAGTTCTTC
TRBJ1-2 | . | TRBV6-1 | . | CASSETGYRQDNYGYTF | TGTGCCAGCAGTGAGACGGGTTATCGACAGGACAACTATGGCTACACCTTC
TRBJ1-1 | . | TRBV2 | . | CASLGGEAFF | TGTGCCAGCTTGGGGGGGGAAGCTTTCTTT
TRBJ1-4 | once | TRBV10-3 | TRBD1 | CAIGSTGGSEKLFF | TGTGCCATCGGGTCGACAGGGGGCTCTGAAAAACTGTTTTTT
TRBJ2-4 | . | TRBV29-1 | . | CSSATVAKNIQYF | TGCAGCAGTGCTACGGTAGCCAAAAACATTCAGTACTTC
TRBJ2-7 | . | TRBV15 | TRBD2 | CATSRDWAGGGEQYF | TGTGCCACCAGCAGAGATTGGGCGGGGGGCGGCGAGCAGTACTTC
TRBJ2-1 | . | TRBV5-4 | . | CASSFSGSSYNEQFF | TGTGCCAGCAGCTTCAGCGGGTCCTCCTACAATGAGCAGTTCTTC
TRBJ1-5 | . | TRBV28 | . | CASSRDYSNQPQHF | TGTGCCAGCAGTCGAGACTATAGCAATCAGCCCCAGCATTTT
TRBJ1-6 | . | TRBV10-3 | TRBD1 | CATGQGAFNSPLHF | TGTGCCACCGGACAGGGGGCTTTTAATTCACCCCTCCACTTT
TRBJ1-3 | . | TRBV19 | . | CASSIVGGTRRNTIYF | TGTGCCAGTAGTATAGTAGGCGGAACAAGGAGAAACACCATATATTTT
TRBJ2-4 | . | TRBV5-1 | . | CASSFQVSENIQYF | TGCGCCAGCAGCTTCCAAGTGTCAGAAAACATTCAGTACTTC
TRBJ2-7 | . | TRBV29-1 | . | CSVEVASRRYEQYF | TGCAGCGTTGAAGTGGCGAGTCGGAGATACGAGCAGTACTTC
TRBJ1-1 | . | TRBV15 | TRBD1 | CATRDGPSGGRLRVAEAFF | TGTGCCACCAGAGATGGGCCCTCAGGGGGCAGGCTCCGAGTCGCTGAAGCTTTCTTT
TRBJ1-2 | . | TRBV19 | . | CASSIGVSYGYTF | TGTGCCAGTAGTATAGGAGTGTCCTATGGCTACACCTTC
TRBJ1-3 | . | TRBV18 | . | CASSPRTGMSGNTIYF | TGTGCCAGCTCACCTCGAACCGGGATGTCTGGAAACACCATATATTTT
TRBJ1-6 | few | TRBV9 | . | CASSTLGQLNSPLHF | TGTGCCAGCAGTACTCTCGGACAACTTAATTCACCCCTCCACTTT
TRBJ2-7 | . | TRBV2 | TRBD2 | CASSPPGARLAGQSSYEQYF | TGTGCCAGCAGCCCCCCGGGGGCCCGACTAGCGGGGCAAAGCTCCTACGAGCAGTACTTC
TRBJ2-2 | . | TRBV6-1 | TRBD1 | CASSEAPGQGIGGELFF | TGTGCCAGCAGTGAAGCCCCGGGACAGGGGATCGGCGGGGAGCTGTTTTTT
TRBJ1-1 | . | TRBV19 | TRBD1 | CASSITGGGSAEAFF | TGTGCCAGTAGTATTACAGGGGGCGGGTCGGCTGAAGCTTTCTTT
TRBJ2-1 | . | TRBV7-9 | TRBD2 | CASSSPKREYNEQFF | TGTGCCAGCAGTTCTCCGAAGCGGGAGTATAATGAGCAGTTCTTC
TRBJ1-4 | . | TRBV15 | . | CATSRSGFVGEKLFF | TGTGCCACCAGCAGGTCAGGGTTCGTGGGCGAAAAACTGTTTTTT
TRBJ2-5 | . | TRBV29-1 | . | CSALGGTGQETQYF | TGCAGCGCCTTGGGGGGGACAGGCCAAGAGACCCAGTACTTC
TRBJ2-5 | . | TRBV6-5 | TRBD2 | CASSSRTSQETQYF | TGTGCCAGCAGTTCTAGGACTAGCCAAGAGACCCAGTACTTC